What follows are 24 T cell receptor beta chains derived from one specimen sequenced in a study of blood T cell repertoires in COVID-19 (dated by TCRdb to the early 2020s). Library preparation employed the immunoSEQ multiplex PCR assay. The table was pulled from immuneACCESS by TCRdb, which kept in-frame rearrangements only. Such tables lose some clones; where checked, under half of the loss comes from unresolved V genes, and the rest has no known cause. This sample lists about 360,000 clones; 86% were detected once. The biggest ten clones account for under 8.5% of the sample. The material sequenced was peripheral blood. The receptors shown here come from a woman in her sixties or seventies with COVID-19, enrolled during active disease.

The genes are TRBV7-2 and TRBJ2-5; 8 positions match TRBD1. The V and J ends lost 4 bases and 5 bases, in that order; junction bases with no gene match: 12. Looked up from germline, CDR1 is SGHTA and CDR2 is FQGNSA. The CDR3 is 16 residues long. CDR3 sequence (DNA): TGTGCCAGCAGCTATAGAGGAGGCAGGGGGCAGGAGACCCAGTACTTC. This gives the protein CASSYRGGRGQETQYF.

The chain uses TRBV15 and TRBJ2-7; 8 bases are shared with TRBD2. The CDR3 spans 14 residues. The V segment lost 4 bases and the J segment 4 bases; nucleotides outside the gene matches: 6. Germline CDR1 LNHNV, CDR2 YYDKDF (reference sequence). CDR3 bases: TGTGCCACCAGCACCATTAGCGGGGTTTACGAGCAGTACTTC. Translated: CATSTISGVYEQYF.

This clone has more than one count but fewer than ten. This chain connects TRBV5-4 to TRBJ2-1; D may be TRBD1 (6 bases). CDR3 length equals 15 residues. Germline V lookup: CDR1 SGHNT, CDR2 YYREEE (reference sequence). Trimming took 2 bases from V and 7 from J, leaving 16 bases between them. The CDR3 region has the DNA TGTGCCAGCAGCTTAACAGGGCAGCGGTTGAATGAGCAGTTCTTC. This translates into CASSLTGQRLNEQFF.

A few counts support this clone. The gene calls are TRBV18 and TRBJ1-6; D is ambiguous. The germline V and J ends were trimmed by 3 bases and 0 bases, with 3 bases remaining between them. In germline, CDR1 is KGHSH, CDR2 LQKENI. This CDR3 contains 14 residues. The CDR3 DNA reads as TGTGCCAGCTCACCCGTCTCCTATAATTCACCCCTCCACTTT. Translating gives CASSPVSYNSPLHF.

This rearrangement joins TRBV6-4 to TRBJ1-2; tentative D call: TRBD1 (6 bases). Germline-derived CDR1 and CDR2 are MRHNA and SNTAGT. The CDR3 loop spans 14 amino acids. Trimming removed 4 bases from V and 4 bases from J, with 13 bases in between. The CDR3 region is CASSAAGGVYGYTF. The CDR3 region has the DNA TGTGCCAGCAGTGCGGCGGGGGGCGTCTATGGCTACACCTTC.

This chain connects TRBV27 to TRBJ1-4; 11 bases are shared with TRBD1. Germline-derived CDR1 and CDR2 are MNHEY and SMNVEV (reference sequence). The CDR3 has 15 amino acids. The V gene end was trimmed by 4 bases and the J gene end by 8 bases; junction bases not matched to a gene: 6. In DNA form, the CDR3 reads TGTGCCAGCAGTTCCCGGACAGGGGGCGAAGAAAAACTGTTTTTT. It specifies CASSSRTGGEEKLFF.

This clone was seen more than once but under ten times. V usage is TRBV5-6 and J usage is TRBJ1-1; D is perhaps TRBD1 (6 bases). The germline gives CDR1 SGHDT, CDR2 YYEEEE. This CDR3 comprises 13 residues. The germline V and J ends were trimmed by 7 bases and 1 base, with 11 bases remaining between them. CDR3: CASSAGANTEAFF. The CDR3 region has the DNA TGTGCCAGCTCTGCAGGGGCGAACACTGAAGCTTTCTTT.

A few counts support this clone. The rearrangement joins TRBV4-3 to TRBJ1-6; tentatively, D is TRBD1 (6 bases). CDR3 length: 16 amino acids. Deletions cut 0 bases from V and 9 bases from J, with 15 bases between. From germline, CDR1 is LGHNA and CDR2 YSLEER. The CDR3, as DNA: TGCGCCAGCAGCCAAGAGGGACCGGGCAGGGGTTCACCCCTCCACTTT. Amino acid sequence: CASSQEGPGRGSPLHF.

V and J are TRBV5-5 and TRBJ1-1, with 8 bases matching TRBD1. V shed 0 bases and J 2 bases; nucleotides not matched to a gene: 3. This CDR3 is 15 amino acids long. Germline-derived CDR1 and CDR2 are SGHKS and YYEKEE (reference sequence). The CDR3 nucleotides read TGTGCCAGCAGCTTGGTTCCAGGGGGCAACACTGAAGCTTTCTTT. As protein: CASSLVPGGNTEAFF.

The chain is built from TRBV19 and TRBJ2-3, with 7 bases aligning to TRBD1. J gave up 2 bases and V 5 bases, and 7 bases lay outside the gene matches. Looked up from germline, CDR1 is LNHDA and CDR2 is SQIVND (reference sequence). This CDR3 contains 15 residues. CDR3: CASSVGQNPTDTQYF. The CDR3 DNA reads TGTGCCAGTAGTGTGGGACAGAACCCCACAGATACGCAGTATTTT.

The CDR3: CASSLYGTEYNEQFF. CDR3 coding DNA: TGCGCCAGCAGCCTGTACGGGACAGAGTACAATGAGCAGTTCTTC. This chain joins TRBV4-3 and TRBJ2-1; 7 bases align to TRBD1. CDR1 LGHNA and CDR2 YSLEER come from the germline V gene. Unmatched junction bases numbered 7, after V lost 4 bases and J lost 4 bases. This CDR3 has 15 residues.

The chain carries TRBV6-5 and TRBJ1-2, with a possible D match to TRBD1 (5 bases). Deletions cut 2 bases from V and 14 bases from J, with 12 bases between. The CDR3 has 11 residues. Germline CDR1 and CDR2: MNHEY and SVGAGI. The CDR3 nucleotides are TGTGCCAGCAGTTACCAGGGCCTACAGACCTTC. It codes for CASSYQGLQTF.

The chain has TRBV5-4 and TRBJ2-5; no firm D call. This CDR3 is built from 12 residues. V was shortened by 1 base and J by 4 bases, with 5 bases between the two germline ends. Germline CDR1 SGHNT, CDR2 YYREEE (reference sequence). DNA for the CDR3: TGTGCCAGCAGCTTGCTTTTAGAGACCCAGTACTTC. It yields the protein CASSLLLETQYF.

The chain has TRBV6-6 and TRBJ1-4, with a weak D call TRBD1 (5 bases). The germline V gene has CDR1 MNHNY and CDR2 SVGAGI (reference sequence). The CDR3 is 20 residues long. V shed 5 bases and J shed 0 bases, with 25 bases lying between them. This chain's CDR3 is CASSPRFQGPIPATNEKLFF. CDR3 sequence (DNA): TGTGCCAGCAGTCCCCGTTTCCAGGGCCCCATACCTGCAACTAATGAAAAACTGTTTTTT.

This clone showed up just a few times. The chain combines TRBV4-1 with TRBJ1-2; D gene ambiguous. CDR3 length: 17 residues. Germline assignment: CDR1 MGHRA and CDR2 YSYEKL. Between the trimmed V and J ends, which lost 4 bases and 0 bases, there was a span of 18 bases. The CDR3 DNA is TGCGCCAGCAGCCCTATAGATTTCCTCCCTTCTAACTATGGCTACACCTTC. Translated: CASSPIDFLPSNYGYTF.

This clone showed up just once. The chain couples TRBV2 to TRBJ2-7; 7 nucleotides match TRBD1. This CDR3 is built from 14 residues. With V trimmed by 7 bases and J by 2 bases, 8 bases remained unmatched. CDR1 SNHLY and CDR2 FYNNEI come from the germline V gene. The CDR3 DNA follows: TGTGCCAGCACTAGGACAGGTGGCCCCTACGAGCAGTACTTC. It translates to CASTRTGGPYEQYF.

The chain joins TRBV19 to TRBJ1-1, with 7 bases identical to TRBD1. CDR1 is LNHDA and CDR2 is SQIVND in the germline V gene (reference sequence). The CDR3 totals 12 residues. V lost 5 bases, J lost 3 bases, and 0 bases stayed unmatched. The CDR3 loop reads CASSQGDTEAFF. The CDR3 DNA reads as TGTGCCAGTAGTCAGGGGGACACTGAAGCTTTCTTT.

The rearrangement uses TRBV3-1 (or the pseudogene TRBV3-2) and TRBJ2-1, with a possible D match to TRBD2 (5 bases). The germline V gene encodes CDR1 LGHDT and CDR2 YNNKEL (reference sequence). V was clipped by 3 bases and J by 8 bases, with 8 bases between them. CDR3 length: 12 residues. DNA for the CDR3: TGTGCCAGCAGCCAGCTAGCCGATGAGCAGTTCTTC. Translation: CASSQLADEQFF.

This chain joins TRBV28 and TRBJ1-2; perhaps TRBD1 as D (6 bases). V gave up 6 bases and J gave up 0 bases, with 14 bases separating them. The CDR3 contains 15 residues. Germline values: CDR1 MDHEN, CDR2 SYDVKM. The CDR3 is CASSLGQGTNYGYTF. In DNA form, the CDR3 reads TGTGCCAGCAGCCTAGGGCAGGGGACTAACTATGGCTACACCTTC.

This CDR3 is CASSFRGGNTEAFF. The CDR3 nucleotides are TGTGCCAGCAGCTTCAGGGGTGGGAACACTGAAGCTTTCTTT. This chain connects TRBV7-2 to TRBJ1-1, with a possible D match to TRBD1 (6 bases). CDR3 length: 14 residues. CDR1 and CDR2 from the germline V gene are SGHTA and FQGNSA. V was cut by 3 bases and J by 1 base, with 9 bases left in between.

This chain uses TRBV5-1 with TRBJ1-2, with 7 bases fitting TRBD1. CDR1 and CDR2 from the germline V gene are SGHRS and YFSETQ. Trimming cost V 0 bases and J 4 bases; bases outside gene matches: 0. The CDR3 has 13 amino acids. The CDR3 is CASSLEGAYGYTF. CDR3 bases: TGCGCCAGCAGCTTGGAGGGGGCCTATGGCTACACCTTC.

The J gene is TRBJ2-2, the V gene TRBV18, with D maybe TRBD1 (5 bases). Trimming pared 2 bases from V and 3 bases from J, leaving 13 bases between. Germline CDR1 reads KGHSH; CDR2 reads LQKENI. The CDR3 totals 16 residues. CDR3 coding DNA: TGTGCCAGCTCACCAATTGCCAAGGGGCACACCGGGGAGCTGTTTTTT. Residues: CASSPIAKGHTGELFF.

The rearrangement uses TRBV6-6 and TRBJ2-7; tentative D call: TRBD1 (6 bases). This CDR3 comprises 13 residues. V was clipped by 8 bases and J by 0 bases, with 11 bases between them. Germline V gives CDR1 MNHNY, CDR2 SVGAGI (reference sequence). As DNA, the CDR3 is TGTGCCAGCGGGGACAAGTTCTCCTACGAGCAGTACTTC. It specifies CASGDKFSYEQYF.

This chain connects TRBV11-3 to TRBJ1-1, with D possibly TRBD1 on 5 matching bases. The V gene lost 3 bases and the J gene lost 5 bases, with 16 bases spanning the gap. CDR1 SGHNT and CDR2 YENEEA come from the germline V gene. The CDR3 extends over 15 amino acids. CDR3 loop: CASSLGQGPWTEAFF. In nucleotides, the CDR3 is TGTGCCAGCAGCTTGGGTCAGGGCCCGTGGACTGAAGCTTTCTTT.